This T cell receptor beta chain was captured in a study of blood T cell repertoires in COVID-19. Study-wide background: Italy, Spain and the United States were the sources of the convalescent and acute COVID-19 samples. T cells, B-cell-depleted T cells, or PBMCs supplied cDNA or gDNA.

Methods used by the authors: By means of reference gene primer amplification, nucleated cell counts were estimated. This table comes from immunoSEQ multiplex PCR, and its TCRdb copy is limited to in-frame clones, with some not included. D and trimming come from the DNA, and the V and J calls and clone size come from that table. The sample holds 150,000 to 200,000 clones, 90% seen once. The CDR3 is 14 residues long. In germline, CDR1 is SGHTA, CDR2 FQGTGA. The trim removed 10 bases at V and 6 bases at J, leaving 9 bases unmatched. Source material: peripheral blood. The J gene is TRBJ2-2, the V gene TRBV7-3, with TRBD1 matching over 9 bases. The sequence was obtained from a man in his fifties with acute or convalescent COVID-19. The CDR3 protein is CATFPGQGPGELFF. The DNA for the CDR3 is TGTGCCACCTTCCCGGGACAGGGCCCCGGGGAGCTGTTTTTT. The variable domain in full, with the rest retrieved from reference TRBV7-3 and TRBJ2-2, is GAGVSQTPSNKVTEKGKYVELRCDPISGHTALYWYRQSLGQGPEFLIYFQGTGAADDSGLPNDRFFAVRPEGSVSTLKIQRTERGDSAVYLCATFPGQGPGELFFGEGSRLTVL.